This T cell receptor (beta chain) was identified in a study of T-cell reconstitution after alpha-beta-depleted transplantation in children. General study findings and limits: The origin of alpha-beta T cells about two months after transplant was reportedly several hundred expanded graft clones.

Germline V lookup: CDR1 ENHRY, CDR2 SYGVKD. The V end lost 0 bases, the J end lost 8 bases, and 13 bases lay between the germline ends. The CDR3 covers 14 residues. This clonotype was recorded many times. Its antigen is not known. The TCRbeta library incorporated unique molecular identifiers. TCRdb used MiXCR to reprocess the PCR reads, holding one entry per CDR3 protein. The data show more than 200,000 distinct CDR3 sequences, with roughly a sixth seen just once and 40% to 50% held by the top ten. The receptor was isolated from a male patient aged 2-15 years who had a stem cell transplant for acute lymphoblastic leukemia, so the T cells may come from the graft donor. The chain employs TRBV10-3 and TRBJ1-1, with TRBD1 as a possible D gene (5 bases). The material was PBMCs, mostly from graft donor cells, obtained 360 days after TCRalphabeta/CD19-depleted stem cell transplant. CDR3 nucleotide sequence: TGTGCCATCAGTGAGTCGAAGGGGATGGGGGAAGCTTTCTTT. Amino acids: CAISESKGMGEAFF.